The subject of this entry is one T cell receptor (beta chain). The sample originates from a study of blood T cells in healthy people across ages. Sample-barcoded 5' priming and a J-beta primer mix drove a second PCR of about 6 to 12 cycles. TCRdb itself ran the 5' RACE reads through MiXCR, one entry per CDR3 protein. The table shows about 760,000 distinct CDR3 sequences, with 45% to 70% occurring only once. Trimming took 5 bases from V and 1 from J; bases not matched to a gene: 4. The germline V gene encodes CDR1 MDHEN and CDR2 SYDVKM. The CDR3 spans 15 residues. This sequence originates from a man aged 35 to 55 in good health. The chain carries TRBV28 and TRBJ2-3; 9 positions match TRBD2. Sequencing input: blood. The CDR3 region is CASSQGTSRTDTQYF. The CDR3 coding sequence is TGTGCCAGCAGTCAAGGGACTAGCCGCACAGATACGCAGTATTTT.